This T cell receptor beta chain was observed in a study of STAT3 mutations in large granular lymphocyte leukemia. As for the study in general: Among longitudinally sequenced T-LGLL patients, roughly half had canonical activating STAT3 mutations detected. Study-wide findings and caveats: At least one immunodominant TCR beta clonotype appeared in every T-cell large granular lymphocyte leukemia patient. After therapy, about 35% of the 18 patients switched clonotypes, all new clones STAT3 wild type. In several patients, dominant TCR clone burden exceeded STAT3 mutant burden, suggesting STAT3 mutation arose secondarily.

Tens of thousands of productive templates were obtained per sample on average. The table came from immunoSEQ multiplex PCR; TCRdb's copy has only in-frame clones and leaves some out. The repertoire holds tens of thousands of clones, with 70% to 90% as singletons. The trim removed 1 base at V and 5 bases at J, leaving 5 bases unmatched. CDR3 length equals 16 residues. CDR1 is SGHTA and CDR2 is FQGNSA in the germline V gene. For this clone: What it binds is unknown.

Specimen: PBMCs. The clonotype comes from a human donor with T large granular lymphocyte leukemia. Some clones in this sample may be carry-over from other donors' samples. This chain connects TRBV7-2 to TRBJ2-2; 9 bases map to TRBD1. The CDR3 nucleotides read TGTGCCAGCAGCTTAGGAGGGACAGGGAGAACCGGGGAGCTGTTTTTT. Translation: CASSLGGTGRTGELFF.